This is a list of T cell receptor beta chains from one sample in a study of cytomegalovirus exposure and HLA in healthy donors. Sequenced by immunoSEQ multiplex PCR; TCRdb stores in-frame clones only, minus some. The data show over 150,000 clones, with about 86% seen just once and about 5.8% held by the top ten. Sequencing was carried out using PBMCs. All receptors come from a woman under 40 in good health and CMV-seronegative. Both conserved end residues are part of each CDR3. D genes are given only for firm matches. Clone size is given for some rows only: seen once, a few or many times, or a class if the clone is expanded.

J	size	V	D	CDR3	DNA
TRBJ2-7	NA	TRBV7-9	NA	CASSLGTNTYEQYF	TGTGCCAGCAGCTTAGGGACAAATACCTACGAGCAGTACTTC
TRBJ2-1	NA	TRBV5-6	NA	CASSRTVYALYNEQFF	TGTGCCAGCAGCCGGACAGTTTATGCGTTATACAATGAGCAGTTCTTC
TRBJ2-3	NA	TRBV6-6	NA	CASRNGGATTDTQYF	TGTGCCAGCAGGAACGGGGGAGCTACCACAGATACGCAGTATTTT
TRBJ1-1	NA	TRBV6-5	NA	CASSPNAFEAFF	TGTGCCAGCAGTCCCAACGCATTCGAAGCTTTCTTT
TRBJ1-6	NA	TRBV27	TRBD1	CASSYGQVYNSPLHF	TGTGCCAGCAGTTACGGACAGGTCTATAATTCACCCCTCCACTTT
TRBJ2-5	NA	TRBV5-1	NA	CASSLAHTMETQYF	TGCGCCAGCAGCTTGGCACACACCATGGAGACCCAGTACTTC
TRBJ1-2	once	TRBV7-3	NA	CASSLGSGVEGYTF	TGTGCCAGCAGCTTAGGGTCAGGGGTGGAAGGCTACACCTTC
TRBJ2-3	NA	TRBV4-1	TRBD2	CASSQIGGAKDTQYF	TGCGCCAGCAGCCAAATCGGGGGGGCCAAAGATACGCAGTATTTT
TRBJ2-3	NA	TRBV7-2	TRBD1	CASRTGALSDTQYF	TGTGCCAGTAGGACAGGGGCTCTTTCAGATACGCAGTATTTT
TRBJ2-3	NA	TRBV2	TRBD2	CASRYLAVSTDTQYF	TGTGCCAGCAGGTACCTAGCGGTGAGCACAGATACGCAGTATTTT